The TCR beta chain described here comes from a study of CD8+ T cells in alopecia areata. Study-level points and caveats: Scalp clonality, together with expanded CD8+ clones among the top 100, fell significantly with tofacitinib. Throughout tofacitinib, many expanded lesional clones continued to persist in scalp and blood.

RNA was extracted and reverse transcribed into cDNA as the sequencing template. Method: immunoSEQ multiplex PCR; TCRdb's copy keeps in-frame clones and lacks some. The sample includes 150,000 to 250,000 clones, about three fifths seen only once; the top ten take about 5%. On this clone itself: Its antigen is not known.

The treatment here: oral pan-JAK inhibitor, 5-10 mg twice daily. Peripheral blood samples and lesional scalp punch biopsies were obtained from alopecia areata patients. The V gene lost 0 bases and the J gene lost 4 bases, with 7 bases spanning the gap. This CDR3 is built from 13 residues. The germline CDR1 and CDR2 sequences are SGHRS and YFSETQ. This chain links TRBV5-1 with TRBJ2-5, with D possibly TRBD2 on 6 matching bases. The material sequenced was CD4+ T cells sorted from blood, taken at week 24, from a patient treated with tofacitinib. This sequence was found in a human donor with alopecia areata. CDR3 protein: CASSLEAGETQYF. CDR3 DNA: TGCGCCAGCAGCTTGGAAGCGGGAGAGACCCAGTACTTC.